These 11 T cell receptor beta chains were all obtained from the same sample, sequenced in a study of blood T cell repertoires in COVID-19. Some clones are missing from TCRdb's copy, which holds only in-frame ones; the method was immunoSEQ multiplex PCR. This table has more than 200,000 clones, about 85% appearing once. Sequencing was performed on peripheral blood. These receptors were taken from a man younger than 35 with active or convalescent COVID-19.

Only one count was recorded for this clone. J is TRBJ2-5 and V is TRBV24-1, with 7 bases fitting TRBD1. The CDR3 loop spans 13 amino acids. The junction had 7 bases not matched to a gene; V was cut back by 9 bases and J by 4 bases. CDR1 is KGHDR and CDR2 is SFDVKD in the germline V gene. The CDR3 DNA reads TGTGCCACCTCGACAGGGAACGGAGAGACCCAGTACTTC. Translated: CATSTGNGETQYF.

The genes are TRBV9 and TRBJ2-5; TRBD2 is a possible D gene (5 bases). Trimming cost V 4 bases and J 6 bases, with 22 bases left between them. CDR1 is SGDLS, CDR2 YYNGEE, per germline. The CDR3 consists of 16 residues. CDR3 nucleotides: TGTGCCAGCAGCCCCGAGACGGGGAATTCACAACAGACCCAGTACTTC. It specifies CASSPETGNSQQTQYF. The full variable domain, rest sourced from reference TRBV9 and TRBJ2-5, is DSGVTQTPKHLITATGQRVTLRCSPRSGDLSVYWYQQSLDQGLQFLIQYYNGEERAKGNILERFSAQQFPDLHSELNLSSLELGDSALYFCASSPETGNSQQTQYFGPGTRLLVL.

The chain recombines TRBV20-1 with TRBJ1-1; weak D call: TRBD1 (5 bases). From germline, CDR1 is DFQATT and CDR2 SNEGSKA (reference sequence). The CDR3 loop spans 11 amino acids. With 2 bases removed from V and 8 bases from J, the gap between germline ends came to 9 bases. The CDR3 DNA sequence: TGCAGTGCTAGATCCGACAGAGAAGCTTTCTTT. It encodes CSARSDREAFF.

The chain joins TRBV27 to TRBJ1-2; 11 bases are shared with TRBD1. This CDR3 has 15 residues. V shed 6 bases and J 1 base; nucleotides not matched to a gene: 4. The germline gives CDR1 MNHEY, CDR2 SMNVEV (reference sequence). CDR3 sequence: CASRWTGGSNYGYTF. The CDR3, as DNA: TGTGCCAGCAGGTGGACAGGGGGCAGTAACTATGGCTACACCTTC.

The chain links TRBV9 to TRBJ2-3, with a tentative D call TRBD2 (5 bases). The CDR3 consists of 14 residues. V lost 3 bases and J 1 base, leaving 9 bases between the germline ends. Germline V gene lookup returns CDR1 SGDLS and CDR2 YYNGEE. CDR3 loop: CASSAFGGTDTQYF. CDR3 sequence (DNA): TGTGCCAGCAGCGCCTTCGGGGGCACAGATACGCAGTATTTT.

This clone was detected a few times. This sequence joins TRBV7-9 and TRBJ1-5; perhaps TRBD1 as D (6 bases). Germline loops: CDR1 SEHNR, CDR2 FQNEAQ (reference sequence). The CDR3 consists of 16 residues. Trimming cost V 5 bases and J 3 bases, with 17 bases left between them. CDR3 in amino acids: CASSPIAGTSNQPQHF. The DNA of the CDR3 is TGTGCCAGCAGCCCAATTGCCGGGACATCCAATCAGCCCCAGCATTTT. The complete variable domain, with remaining parts taken from reference TRBV7-9 and TRBJ1-5, reads DTGVSQNPRHKITKRGQNVTFRCDPISEHNRLYWYRQTLGQGPEFLTYFQNEAQLEKSRLLSDRFSAERPKGSFSTLEIQRTEQGDSAMYLCASSPIAGTSNQPQHFGDGTRLSIL.

The chain uses TRBV7-2 and TRBJ2-7; 9 bases are shared with TRBD2. CDR3 size: 16 residues. V lost 5 bases and J lost 7; bases outside the gene matches: 15. CDR1 and CDR2 from the germline V gene are SGHTA and FQGNSA. The chain's CDR3 is CASSGGGSGSLGEQYF. The CDR3 coding sequence is TGTGCCAGCAGCGGCGGAGGTAGCGGGAGCTTGGGGGAGCAGTACTTC.

This chain connects TRBV14 to TRBJ2-1; 9 nucleotides match TRBD2. CDR1 and CDR2 (germline): SGHDN, FVKESK. Trimming cost V 3 bases and J 7 bases; bases outside gene matches: 10. The CDR3 loop spans 16 amino acids. The CDR3 is CASSQVVLSGRNEQFF. The CDR3 DNA follows: TGTGCCAGCAGCCAGGTTGTCCTCAGCGGGAGGAATGAGCAGTTCTTC.

This clone was seen only a few times. The rearrangement joins TRBV6-2 or TRBV6-3 to TRBJ2-7; possible D gene TRBD2, 6 bases. Trimming cost V 2 bases and J 5 bases, with 16 bases left between them. The CDR3 length is 15 residues. The germline gives CDR1 MNHEY, CDR2 SVGEGT. The CDR3 nucleotides are TGTGCCAGCAGTTACGACGCTCAGGAGGGCGACGAGCAGTACTTC. Its protein product is CASSYDAQEGDEQYF.

V gene TRBV3-1 (or the pseudogene TRBV3-2) combines with J gene TRBJ1-6; 8 nucleotides line up with TRBD1. CDR3 length: 16 amino acids. J was trimmed by 7 bases and V by 0 bases; bases with no gene match: 5. Per the germline V gene, CDR1 is LGHDT and CDR2 is YNNKEL (reference sequence). DNA for the CDR3: TGTGCCAGCAGCCAAGAGATTGGACAGGGAAATTCACCCCTCCACTTT. Its protein product is CASSQEIGQGNSPLHF.

V and J are TRBV7-2 and TRBJ2-7, with 9 bases identical to TRBD2. Trimming cost V 7 bases and J 0 bases; bases outside gene matches: 7. Germline V gene data show CDR1 as SGHTA and CDR2 as FQGNSA. There are 15 residues in the CDR3. CDR3 in DNA: TGTGCCAGCAACCCTAGCGGGAAGAGCTCCTACGAGCAGTACTTC. Translating it yields CASNPSGKSSYEQYF.